The 2 T cell receptor beta chains presented below share a single source sample, sequenced in a study of shared clonotypes between healthy human individuals. Clones were read by immunoSEQ multiplex PCR, and TCRdb kept only the in-frame ones, dropping some. The sample consists of about 460,000 clones, roughly three quarters of them appearing once. The sequenced sample consisted of PBMCs. The receptors were gathered from a woman between 35 and 50 years old in good health. Some clones in this sample may be carry-over from other donors' samples.

This clone was found a few times. V gene TRBV7-2 combines with J gene TRBJ1-2; D may be TRBD1 (6 bases). Germline V gives CDR1 SGHTA, CDR2 FQGNSA. This CDR3 contains 15 residues. V lost 1 base, J lost 4 bases, and 13 bases lay in between. CDR3 loop: CASSLEVGGGYGYTF. CDR3 nucleotides: TGTGCCAGCAGCTTAGAAGTGGGGGGCGGCTATGGCTACACCTTC.

About this clone: One base separates it from a far larger clone, so it is likely a read error. The sample carries other DNA sequences with the same CDR3. This rearrangement joins TRBV30 to TRBJ1-2; no reliable D call. The CDR3 is 13 amino acids. Per the germline V gene, CDR1 is GTSNPN and CDR2 is SVGIG (reference sequence). The V end was cut by 2 bases, the J end by 4 bases, with 11 bases between. CDR3 sequence reads: CAWSLRRIYGYTF. The CDR3 DNA sequence: TGTGCCTGGAGTTTGAGACGGATCTATGGCTACACCTTC.